This record covers a single TCR beta chain. Its target antigen remains unknown. No base qualities exist here, and no much larger clone lies one base off it. The entry originates in a study of graft-versus-host responses after intestinal transplantation (dated by TCRdb to the early 2020s). For the wider study: The transplants that recipients got were multivisceral, liver-intestinal, or isolated intestinal. Every recipient was given anti-thymocyte globulin induction, followed by approximately 3 years of maintenance tacrolimus and steroids. Bulk TCR-beta CDR3 sequencing was used to track graft-versus-host and host-versus-graft alloreactive T cell clones in the graft, circulation and bone marrow after intestinal transplantation. Alloreactive clones were identified by sequencing pre-transplant mixed lymphocyte reaction products and comparing them with unstimulated pre-transplant donor and recipient T cells. The cohort enrolled about two dozen intestinal transplant recipients including one retransplant, and a few patients lacking pretransplant specimens were excluded. A peak of at least 4% donor T cells among recipient peripheral blood mononuclear cells was the definition used for donor T cell macrochimerism. Rather than being sequenced by the commercial service, samples from three later patients were sequenced in-house on an Illumina MiSeq and processed with MiXCR.

Its CDR3 holds 16 amino acids, cysteine through phenylalanine. CDR3 DNA is the only sequence kept; it has 48 bases, read in frame from the first base. CDR1 and CDR2, looked up from the germline V gene, are SGDLS and YYNGEE. Trimming removed 2 bases from V and 6 bases from J; the gene matches leave 7 bases unexplained. The method was the immunoSEQ multiplex PCR assay. In most patients, genomic DNA was isolated using the Qiagen DNeasy Blood and Tissue Kit and sent frozen to Adaptive Biotechnologies for TCR sequencing. Adaptive Biotechnologies carried out high-throughput TCR-beta CDR3 sequencing of genomic DNA for most patients. As for how the authors treated the data: TCR sequencing data for roughly 20 patients were retrieved from Adaptive's ImmunoSEQ software; three other patients were processed with MiXCR and VDJtools. To correct CD4 versus CD8 sorting errors, sequences present in both subsets at a frequency ratio below 5:1 were removed. CDR3 nucleotide sequences shared by donor and recipient were removed because the origin of these sequences could not be assigned. To count as alloreactive, a clone needed at least 2-fold expansion over unstimulated cells and a minimum CFSE-low frequency of 0.002% (template counts) or 0.001% (read counts). Mappable clones were those detected in sequenced pre-transplant spleen, lymph node, or MLR CFSE-low populations of the donor or recipient. Cumulative frequency of alloreactive clones was calculated as a percentage of all sequences weighted by copy number. Here the immuneACCESS table is served through TCRdb, limited to in-frame sequences with V and J called. Missing clones are a known gap in these copies; in checked studies unresolved V genes cover under half, and the rest lacks a known reason. V, J and clone size derive from that table, while D and trimming were established from the DNA sequence. The sample table contains about 51,000 clones; only one count was recorded for roughly nine tenths of them. The ten largest clones take up 0.5% to 0.65% of the sample.

The research as a whole found: GvH clones were detected in recipient bone marrow, and some of these GvH clones were observed earlier in ileal mucosa or blood, consistent with an intestinal mucosal origin. The conclusions were limited by the relatively low number and heterogeneity of the intestinal transplant patients. Early after transplant, peak levels of circulating GvH clones were associated with declines in HvG clones. Patients with donor T cell macrochimerism had high GvH to HvG T cell clonal ratios in their allografts.

The meaning of the sample's time point label: cells obtained before transplantation from donor or recipient. CD3+CD4+ and CD3+CD8+ populations were FACS-sorted from unstimulated pre-transplant donor and recipient cells taken from spleen or lymph nodes. Sequenced material: unstimulated CD4+ T cells sorted from spleen or lymph node cells, taken before transplant. The TCR originated in a human donor who was the organ donor for an intestinal transplant. Recombination linked TRBV9 to TRBJ2-2, with 10 junctional bases fitting TRBD2. The CDR3 has the sequence CASSVGLAGVAGELFF. The sequence in DNA is TGTGCCAGCAGCGTCGGCCTAGCGGGAGTTGCCGGGGAGCTGTTTTTT. Outside the CDR3, residues come from the reference TRBV9 and TRBJ2-2 proteins, so the full variable domain is: DSGVTQTPKHLITATGQRVTLRCSPRSGDLSVYWYQQSLDQGLQFLIQYYNGEERAKGNILERFSAQQFPDLHSELNLSSLELGDSALYFCASSVGLAGVAGELFFGEGSRLTVL.